The 29 T cell receptor beta chains below were found in one sample sequenced in a study of beta chain features in type 1 diabetes. Expressed TCRB transcripts were sequenced, since all the RNA that had been isolated was reverse transcribed. Generated by immunoSEQ multiplex PCR, the TCRdb table keeps only in-frame clones and is missing some. The table has fewer than 350,000 clones, about 19% seen once. The sequenced sample consisted of naive CD4+ T cells from blood. These receptors were taken from a woman in her late teens or twenties in good health.

The chain recombines TRBV5-1 with TRBJ2-5; 7 nucleotides agree with TRBD1. The ends lost 4 bases at V and 1 base at J; junction bases unmatched: 4. CDR3 size: 14 residues. The germline V gene encodes CDR1 SGHRS and CDR2 YFSETQ. The CDR3 sequence is CASSPRDSQETQYF. DNA of the CDR3: TGCGCCAGCAGCCCCCGGGACAGCCAAGAGACCCAGTACTTC.

This clone appeared a few times. The chain combines TRBV2 with TRBJ2-1; no definite D call. Trimming stripped 6 bases from V and 5 bases from J, with 11 bases between. The germline CDR1 and CDR2 sequences are SNHLY and FYNNEI. The length of the CDR3 is 13 residues. The CDR3 region is CASSVENNNEQFF. CDR3 in DNA: TGTGCCAGCAGCGTGGAGAACAACAATGAGCAGTTCTTC.

This sequence joins TRBV9 and TRBJ2-1; 9 nucleotides line up with TRBD2. J lost 9 bases, V lost 4 bases, and 11 bases had no gene match. The CDR3 has 15 residues. Germline loops: CDR1 SGDLS, CDR2 YYNGEE. The CDR3, as DNA: TGTGCCAGCAGCCCCGGGACTAGCAGCCTGGGTGAGCAGTTCTTC. Its translation is CASSPGTSSLGEQFF.

V and J are TRBV29-1 and TRBJ1-4, with a weak D call TRBD1 (6 bases). From germline, CDR1 is SQVTM and CDR2 ANQGSEA. This CDR3 contains 13 residues. The V gene lost 4 bases and the J gene lost 4 bases, with 10 bases spanning the gap. CDR3 sequence reads: CSVGDRINEKLFF. CDR3 nucleotides: TGCAGCGTTGGAGACAGGATTAATGAAAAACTGTTTTTT.

This clone was seen more than once but under ten times. The chain links TRBV9 to TRBJ1-2; no reliable D call. V was clipped by 4 bases and J by 5 bases, with 9 bases between them. CDR1 is SGDLS, CDR2 YYNGEE, per germline. CDR3 size: 12 residues. The CDR3 DNA is TGTGCCAGCAGCCTCCCAGCGTATGGCTACACCTTC. Residues: CASSLPAYGYTF.

In this sample, this clone turned up a few times. This chain joins TRBV2 and TRBJ2-3; TRBD1 aligns across 9 bases. Germline trimming cut 10 bases from V and 3 bases from J; bases unmatched to any gene: 8. Germline V lookup: CDR1 SNHLY, CDR2 FYNNEI. The CDR3 contains 14 residues. The CDR3 protein is CATRRTGATDTQYF. The CDR3 nucleotides are TGTGCCACCCGCCGGACAGGGGCTACAGATACGCAGTATTTT.

The chain joins TRBV18 to TRBJ1-1; no definite D call. V lost 2 bases and J lost 10, with 11 bases in between. The CDR3 consists of 12 residues. Germline V CDR1 and CDR2: KGHSH, LQKENI. Written as DNA, the CDR3 is TGTGCCAGCTCACCAAAGGAGTCCGCAGCTTTCTTT. The encoded protein is CASSPKESAAFF.

In this sample, this clone turned up a few times. In the same sample, other DNA sequences code for this CDR3. The V gene is TRBV29-1, the J gene TRBJ1-1; maybe TRBD1 (6 bases). V lost 7 bases, J lost 2 bases, and 11 bases lay in between. This CDR3 is built from 12 residues. Germline V gene lookup returns CDR1 SQVTM and CDR2 ANQGSEA. The CDR3 bases are TGCAGCGGGATACAGGGTAACACTGAAGCTTTCTTT. Its protein is CSGIQGNTEAFF.

Worth noting for this clone: Different DNA sequences within this sample yield the same CDR3. V usage is TRBV30 and J usage is TRBJ2-7; tentative D call: TRBD1 (5 bases). V gave up 5 bases and J gave up 1 base, with 9 bases separating them. Germline V gene lookup returns CDR1 GTSNPN and CDR2 SVGIG (reference sequence). The CDR3 has 12 residues. Here the CDR3 DNA reads TGTGCCTGGGGCAGGGCTTCCTACGAGCAGTACTTC. Translation gives CAWGRASYEQYF.

The chain has TRBV6-1 and TRBJ2-7; D is perhaps TRBD1 (6 bases). The CDR3 has 14 residues. Per germline, CDR1 MNHNS and CDR2 SASEGT. V was shortened by 7 bases and J by 0 bases, with 13 bases between the two germline ends. CDR3 residues: CASTRTDLSYEQYF. The CDR3 bases are TGTGCCAGCACCAGGACAGATCTCTCCTACGAGCAGTACTTC.

V is TRBV10-3 and J is TRBJ2-5, with a tentative D call TRBD2 (5 bases). From germline, CDR1 is ENHRY and CDR2 SYGVKD. V was pared by 5 bases and J by 4 bases, with 17 bases between. The CDR3 extends over 15 amino acids. CDR3 residues: CAISRGSGFGETQYF. In nucleotides, the CDR3 is TGTGCCATCAGTCGGGGAAGCGGTTTTGGAGAGACCCAGTACTTC.

The chain couples TRBV5-1 to TRBJ2-7, with D maybe TRBD2 (5 bases). CDR1 SGHRS and CDR2 YFSETQ come from the germline V gene. The CDR3 runs to 15 residues. With 0 bases removed from V and 3 bases from J, the gap between germline ends came to 13 bases. Written as DNA, the CDR3 is TGCGCCAGCAGCTTGGACCCGACGGGAATCTACGAGCAGTACTTC. It encodes CASSLDPTGIYEQYF.

The table lists this clone with a few counts. The rearrangement uses TRBV11-3 and TRBJ2-1; 8 bases are shared with TRBD2. J lost 7 bases, V lost 1 base, and 6 bases had no gene match. Germline CDR1 and CDR2: SGHNT and YENEEA. This CDR3 contains 15 residues. In DNA form, the CDR3 reads TGTGCCAGCAGCTTAGCGGGAGGGTTAGCAAATGAGCAGTTCTTC. Amino acids: CASSLAGGLANEQFF.

Only a few counts were recorded for this clone. V gene TRBV2 combines with J gene TRBJ1-1; 8 positions match TRBD1. The CDR3 covers 13 residues. CDR1 and CDR2 from the germline V gene are SNHLY and FYNNEI. Germline trimming cut 4 bases from V and 5 bases from J; bases unmatched to any gene: 3. The CDR3 DNA is TGTGCCAGCAGTGCTGACAGGGGAACTGAAGCTTTCTTT. The encoded protein is CASSADRGTEAFF.

This clone showed up just a few times. CDR3 region: CASSAQGALIGELFF. CDR3 DNA sequence: TGTGCCAGTAGTGCGCAGGGGGCGCTTATCGGGGAGCTGTTTTTT. The chain carries TRBV19 and TRBJ2-2; 8 bases are a match to TRBD1. V gave up 5 bases and J gave up 7 bases; unmatched junction bases: 9. Germline values: CDR1 LNHDA, CDR2 SQIVND (reference sequence). CDR3 length: 15 amino acids.

This chain joins TRBV19 and TRBJ2-7; maybe TRBD2 (6 bases). Germline V gene data show CDR1 as LNHDA and CDR2 as SQIVND (reference sequence). The CDR3 has 16 amino acids. The germline V and J ends were trimmed by 5 bases and 3 bases, with 20 bases remaining between them. This chain's CDR3 is CASSLVAAGSGYEQYF. The CDR3, as DNA: TGTGCCAGTAGTCTCGTAGCGGCGGGAAGCGGCTACGAGCAGTACTTC.

In this sample, this clone turned up a few times. The chain couples TRBV30 to TRBJ2-2, with unresolved D. The CDR3 totals 14 residues. Trimming shortened V by 0 bases and J by 2 bases, and 7 bases separated the two germline ends. Germline CDR1 GTSNPN, CDR2 SVGIG (reference sequence). The CDR3 is CAWSVDFNTGELFF. Here the CDR3 DNA reads TGTGCCTGGAGTGTAGACTTCAACACCGGGGAGCTGTTTTTT.

V usage is TRBV18 and J usage is TRBJ2-1, with TRBD2 as a possible D gene (6 bases). The CDR3 covers 14 residues. V lost 5 bases and J 8 bases, leaving 16 bases between the germline ends. Germline V gene data show CDR1 as KGHSH and CDR2 as LQKENI. The CDR3 DNA follows: TGTGCCAGCTCAACACGGTCGGGAGAGGATGAGCAGTTCTTC. This encodes CASSTRSGEDEQFF.

This clone has just a few counts. V and J are TRBV11-2 and TRBJ2-1; 10 bases map to TRBD2. This CDR3 contains 17 residues. CDR1 and CDR2 from the germline V gene are SGHAT and FQNNGV. J gave up 6 bases and V 5 bases, and 13 bases lay outside the gene matches. The DNA for the CDR3 is TGTGCCAGCAGCACCCGCACTAATAGCGGGGGGTCCAATGAGCAGTTCTTC. Translation gives CASSTRTNSGGSNEQFF. Combining the CDR3 with reference TRBV11-2 and TRBJ2-1 gives the whole variable domain EAGVAQSPRYKIIEKRQSVAFWCNPISGHATLYWYQQILGQGPKLLIQFQNNGVVDDSQLPKDRFSAERLKGVDSTLKIQPAKLEDSAVYLCASSTRTNSGGSNEQFFGPGTRLTVL.

There are a few counts of this clone. The chain employs TRBV14 and TRBJ2-7; D may be TRBD2 (5 bases). Germline V CDR1 and CDR2: SGHDN, FVKESK. This CDR3 has 14 residues. V dropped 3 bases and J dropped 3 bases, with 12 bases sitting between them. CDR3 DNA sequence: TGTGCCAGCAGCCACAATACCGGGATCTACGAGCAGTACTTC. The encoded protein is CASSHNTGIYEQYF. Combining the CDR3 with reference TRBV14 and TRBJ2-7 gives the whole variable domain EAGVTQFPSHSVIEKGQTVTLRCDPISGHDNLYWYRRVMGKEIKFLLHFVKESKQDESGMPNNRFLAERTGGTYSTLKVQPAELEDSGVYFCASSHNTGIYEQYFGPGTRLTVT.

The CDR3 spells CASSFDRSYEQYF. The CDR3 DNA is TGTGCCAGCAGCTTTGACAGATCCTACGAGCAGTACTTC. The chain recombines TRBV7-2 with TRBJ2-7; possible D gene TRBD1, 5 bases. Germline values: CDR1 SGHTA, CDR2 FQGNSA. The CDR3 consists of 13 residues. Trimming took 3 bases from V and 1 from J, leaving 7 bases between them. The variable domain in full, completed from reference TRBV7-2 and TRBJ2-7, reads GAGVSQSPSNKVTEKGKDVELRCDPISGHTALYWYRQSLGQGLEFLIYFQGNSAPDKSGLPSDRFSAERTGGSVSTLTIQRTQQEDSAVYLCASSFDRSYEQYFGPGTRLTVT.

The rearrangement uses TRBV5-6 and TRBJ2-5, with a weak D call TRBD1 (7 bases). The CDR3 consists of 13 residues. V gave up 5 bases and J gave up 8 bases, with 16 bases separating them. The germline CDR1 and CDR2 sequences are SGHDT and YYEEEE. The DNA of the CDR3 is TGTGCCAGCAGTTCCCAGGGGGGCGGCACCCAGTACTTC. Translation gives CASSSQGGGTQYF.

Only a few counts were recorded for this clone. V gene TRBV5-1 combines with J gene TRBJ2-5, with TRBD2 identical over 15 bases. CDR1 and CDR2 from the germline V gene are SGHRS and YFSETQ. V lost 3 bases and J lost 4; bases outside the gene matches: 7. The CDR3 consists of 17 residues. The CDR3 loop reads CASSSAGLAGGRETQYF. CDR3 nucleotides: TGCGCCAGCAGCTCCGCCGGACTAGCGGGGGGGCGAGAGACCCAGTACTTC.

This clone was observed once. The V and J genes are TRBV7-2 and TRBJ2-1, with 7 bases aligning to TRBD2. Per the germline V gene, CDR1 is SGHTA and CDR2 is FQGNSA. The CDR3 is 16 residues long. Losses at the gene ends were 5 bases for V and 7 bases for J; bases not matched to a gene: 14. The CDR3 loop is CASSPRGTTGRNEQFF. CDR3 nucleotides: TGTGCCAGCAGCCCAAGAGGGACTACCGGTAGAAATGAGCAGTTCTTC.

This clone showed up just a few times. This rearrangement joins TRBV30 to TRBJ2-1; TRBD1 matches 11 bases. The V gene's germline CDR1 is GTSNPN and CDR2 SVGIG (reference sequence). The CDR3 spans 14 residues. V lost 2 bases to trimming and J lost 10 bases; unmatched junction nucleotides: 7. The CDR3 nucleotides read TGTGCCTGGAGTCTGGGACAGGGGGATTGGGAGCAGTTCTTC. Encoded protein: CAWSLGQGDWEQFF.

This clone occurred a few times. This rearrangement joins TRBV7-9 to TRBJ2-7; D remains ambiguous. Between the trimmed V and J ends, which lost 5 bases and 5 bases, there was a span of 16 bases. The CDR3 length is 14 residues. CDR1 SEHNR and CDR2 FQNEAQ come from the germline V gene (reference sequence). CDR3 sequence: CASSPKLLIDEQYF. The CDR3 region has the DNA TGTGCCAGCAGCCCAAAACTACTGATTGACGAGCAGTACTTC.

The chain uses TRBV5-1 and TRBJ2-1; tentative D call: TRBD1 (6 bases). V dropped 5 bases and J dropped 2 bases, with 11 bases sitting between them. CDR3 length: 14 residues. The germline gives CDR1 SGHRS, CDR2 YFSETQ. The CDR3 region has the DNA TGCGCCAGCAGGATTGAGGGGGCCTACAATGAGCAGTTCTTC. Translated: CASRIEGAYNEQFF.

This clone was seen a few times. The V and J genes are TRBV7-9 and TRBJ2-4, with D perhaps matching TRBD2 (7 bases). Trimming took off 8 bases at V and 2 bases at J, with 16 bases between the two ends. CDR1 SEHNR and CDR2 FQNEAQ come from the germline V gene (reference sequence). This CDR3 has 15 residues. The CDR3 region is CASGKGGATKNIQYF. Written as DNA, the CDR3 is TGTGCCAGCGGCAAGGGGGGGGCGACCAAAAACATTCAGTACTTC.

This clone has more than one count but fewer than ten. The chain recombines TRBV4-1 with TRBJ2-1; 9 bases match TRBD2. The CDR3 consists of 17 residues. The junction had 9 bases not matched to a gene; V was cut back by 1 base and J by 5 bases. Per germline, CDR1 MGHRA and CDR2 YSYEKL. The CDR3 region is CASSQGSGRKTDNEQFF. Here the CDR3 DNA reads TGCGCCAGCAGCCAAGGGAGCGGGAGGAAAACGGACAATGAGCAGTTCTTC.